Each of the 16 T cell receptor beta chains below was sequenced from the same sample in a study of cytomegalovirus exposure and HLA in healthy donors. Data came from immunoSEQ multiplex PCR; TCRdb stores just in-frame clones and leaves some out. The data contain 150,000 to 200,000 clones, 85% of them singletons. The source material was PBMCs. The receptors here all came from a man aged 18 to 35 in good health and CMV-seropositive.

In DNA form, the CDR3 reads TGCGCCAGCAGCCAGAAGACAGGGGGCCACGAGCAGTACTTC. Protein: CASSQKTGGHEQYF. The chain combines TRBV4-1 with TRBJ2-7; 10 nucleotides agree with TRBD1. J gave up 5 bases and V 3 bases, and 4 bases lay outside the gene matches. Germline V gene sequence: CDR1 MGHRA, CDR2 YSYEKL. This CDR3 spans 14 amino acids.

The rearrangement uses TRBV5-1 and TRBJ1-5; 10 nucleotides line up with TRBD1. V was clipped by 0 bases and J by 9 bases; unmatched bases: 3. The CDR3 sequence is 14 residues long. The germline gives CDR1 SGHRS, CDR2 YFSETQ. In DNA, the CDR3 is TGCGCCAGCAGCTTGGGGGACAGGGGTACGCCCCAGCATTTT. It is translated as CASSLGDRGTPQHF.

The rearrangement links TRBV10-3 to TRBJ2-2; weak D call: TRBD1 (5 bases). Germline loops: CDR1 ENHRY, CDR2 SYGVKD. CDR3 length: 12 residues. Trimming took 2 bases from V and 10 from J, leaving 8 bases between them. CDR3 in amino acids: CAISERGEELFF. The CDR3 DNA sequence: TGTGCCATCAGTGAGAGGGGTGAGGAGCTGTTTTTT.

The DNA of the CDR3 is TGTGCCAGTAGTATCTCAGGGAGGGCGGGAACGAACACCGGGGAGCTGTTTTTT. It encodes CASSISGRAGTNTGELFF. The chain recombines TRBV19 with TRBJ2-2; 7 bases map to TRBD2. The CDR3 totals 18 residues. Germline V lookup: CDR1 LNHDA, CDR2 SQIVND (reference sequence). V gave up 3 bases and J gave up 0 bases; unmatched junction bases: 10.

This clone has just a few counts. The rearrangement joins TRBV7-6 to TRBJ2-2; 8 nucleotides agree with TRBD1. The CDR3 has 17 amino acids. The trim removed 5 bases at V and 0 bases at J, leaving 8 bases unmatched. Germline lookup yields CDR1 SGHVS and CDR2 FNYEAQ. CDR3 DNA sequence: TGTGCCAGCAGCCCCCGGACAGGGCCGACGAACACCGGGGAGCTGTTTTTT. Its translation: CASSPRTGPTNTGELFF.

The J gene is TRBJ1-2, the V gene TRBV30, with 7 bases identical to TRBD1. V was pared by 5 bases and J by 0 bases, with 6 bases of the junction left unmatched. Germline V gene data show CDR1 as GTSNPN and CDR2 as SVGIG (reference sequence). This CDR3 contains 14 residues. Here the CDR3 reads CAWGNRGTNYGYTF. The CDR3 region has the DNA TGTGCCTGGGGAAACAGGGGAACTAACTATGGCTACACCTTC.

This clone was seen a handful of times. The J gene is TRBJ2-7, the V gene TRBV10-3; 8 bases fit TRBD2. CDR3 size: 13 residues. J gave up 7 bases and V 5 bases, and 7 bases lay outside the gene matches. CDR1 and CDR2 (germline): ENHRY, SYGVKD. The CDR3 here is CAISHSGGSEQYF. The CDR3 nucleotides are TGTGCCATCAGTCACTCGGGGGGGAGTGAGCAGTACTTC.

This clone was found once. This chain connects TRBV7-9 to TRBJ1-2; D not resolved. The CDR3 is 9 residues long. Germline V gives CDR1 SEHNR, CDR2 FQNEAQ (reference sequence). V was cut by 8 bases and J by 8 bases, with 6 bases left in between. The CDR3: CASSPGYTF. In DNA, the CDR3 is TGTGCCAGCTCCCCGGGCTACACCTTC.

In nucleotides, the CDR3 is TGTGCCTGGAGTGTGGACAGATTCACTGAAGCTTTCTTT. Translated, it gives CAWSVDRFTEAFF. This chain connects TRBV30 to TRBJ1-1; D is possibly TRBD1 (6 bases). Germline-derived CDR1 and CDR2 are GTSNPN and SVGIG (reference sequence). V dropped 0 bases and J dropped 4 bases, with 9 bases sitting between them. This CDR3 has 13 residues.

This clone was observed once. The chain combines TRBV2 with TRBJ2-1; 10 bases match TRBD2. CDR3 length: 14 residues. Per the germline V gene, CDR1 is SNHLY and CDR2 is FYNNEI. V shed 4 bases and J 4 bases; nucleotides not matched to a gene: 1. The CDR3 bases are TGTGCCAGCAGTGGGACTAGCGGTTACAATGAGCAGTTCTTC. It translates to CASSGTSGYNEQFF. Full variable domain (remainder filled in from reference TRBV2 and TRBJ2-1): EPEVTQTPSHQVTQMGQEVILRCVPISNHLYFYWYRQILGQKVEFLVSFYNNEISEKSEIFDDQFSVERPDGSNFTLKIRSTKLEDSAMYFCASSGTSGYNEQFFGPGTRLTVL.

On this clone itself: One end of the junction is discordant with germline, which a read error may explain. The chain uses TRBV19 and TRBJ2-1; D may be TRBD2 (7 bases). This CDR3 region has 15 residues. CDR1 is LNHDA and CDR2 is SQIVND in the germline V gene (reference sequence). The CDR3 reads CASSLEGGLYNEQFF. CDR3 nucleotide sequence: TGTGCCAGTAGTCTAGAGGGGGGGCTTTACAATGAGCAGTTCTTC.

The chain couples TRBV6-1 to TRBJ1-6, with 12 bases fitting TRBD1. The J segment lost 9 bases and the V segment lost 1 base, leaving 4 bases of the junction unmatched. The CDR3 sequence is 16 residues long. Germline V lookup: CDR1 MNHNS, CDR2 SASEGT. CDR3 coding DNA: TGTGCCAGCAGTGAAGAGGGGGACAGGGGGCTTTCACCCCTCCACTTT. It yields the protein CASSEEGDRGLSPLHF.

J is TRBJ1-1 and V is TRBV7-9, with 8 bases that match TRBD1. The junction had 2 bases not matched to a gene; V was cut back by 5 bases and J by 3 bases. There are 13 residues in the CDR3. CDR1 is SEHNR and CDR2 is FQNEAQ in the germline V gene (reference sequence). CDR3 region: CASSGQGDTEAFF. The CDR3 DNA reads TGTGCCAGCAGCGGACAGGGTGACACTGAAGCTTTCTTT. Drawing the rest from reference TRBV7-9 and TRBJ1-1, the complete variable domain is DTGVSQNPRHKITKRGQNVTFRCDPISEHNRLYWYRQTLGQGPEFLTYFQNEAQLEKSRLLSDRFSAERPKGSFSTLEIQRTEQGDSAMYLCASSGQGDTEAFFGQGTRLTVV.

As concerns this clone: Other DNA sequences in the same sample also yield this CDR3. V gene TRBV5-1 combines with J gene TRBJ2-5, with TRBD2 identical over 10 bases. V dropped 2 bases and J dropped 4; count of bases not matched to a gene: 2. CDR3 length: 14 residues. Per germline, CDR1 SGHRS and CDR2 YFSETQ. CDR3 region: CASSFGTSAETQYF. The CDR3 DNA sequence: TGCGCCAGCAGCTTCGGGACTAGCGCAGAGACCCAGTACTTC.

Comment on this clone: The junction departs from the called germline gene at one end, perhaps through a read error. This chain's CDR3 is CASSLALGQQNIQYF. CDR3 nucleotide sequence: TGTGCTAGCAGCTTAGCCCTGGGACAGCAAAACATTCAGTACTTC. The chain employs TRBV7-7 and TRBJ2-4; 7 bases align to TRBD1. The CDR3 consists of 15 residues. Germline CDR1 SSHAT, CDR2 FNYEAQ (reference sequence).

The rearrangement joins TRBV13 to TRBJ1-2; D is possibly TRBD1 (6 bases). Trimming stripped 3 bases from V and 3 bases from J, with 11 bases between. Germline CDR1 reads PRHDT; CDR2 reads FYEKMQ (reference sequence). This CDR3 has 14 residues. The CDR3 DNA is TGTGCCAGCAGCTTCGGACAGTTCGACTATGGCTACACCTTC. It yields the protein CASSFGQFDYGYTF.